The sequence of this T cell receptor beta chain was determined in a study of CD8+ T cells in alopecia areata. Study information: Scoring treated patients' severity relied on the percentage of scalp area affected.

This CDR3 contains 12 residues. From germline, CDR1 is SGHDN and CDR2 FVKESK. V was trimmed by 1 base and J by 8 bases, leaving 7 bases between them. Described treatment: oral pan-JAK inhibitor, 5-10 mg twice daily. Sequencing templates came from extracted RNA that was reverse transcribed into cDNA. Produced via immunoSEQ multiplex PCR; TCRdb's table is partial and in-frame only. Of under 350,000 clones in the sample, about three fifths were seen once. This receptor was taken from a human donor with alopecia areata. The sample in question was CD4+ T cells sorted from blood, obtained at week 24, from a patient treated with tofacitinib. The chain joins TRBV14 to TRBJ2-3; either TRBD1 or TRBD2 may fit D (5 bases each). The CDR3 bases are TGTGCCAGCAGCCAAGTGAGGGGTACGCAGTATTTT. It codes for CASSQVRGTQYF.